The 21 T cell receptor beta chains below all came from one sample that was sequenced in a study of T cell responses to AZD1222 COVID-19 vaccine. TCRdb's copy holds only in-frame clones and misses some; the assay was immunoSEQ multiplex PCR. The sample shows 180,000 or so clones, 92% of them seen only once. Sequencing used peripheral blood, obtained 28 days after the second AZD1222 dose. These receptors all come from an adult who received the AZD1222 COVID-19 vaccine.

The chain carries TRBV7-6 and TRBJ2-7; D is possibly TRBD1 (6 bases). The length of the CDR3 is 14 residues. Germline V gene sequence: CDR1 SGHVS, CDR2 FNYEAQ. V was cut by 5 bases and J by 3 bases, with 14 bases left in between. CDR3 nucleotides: TGTGCCAGCAGCCGAGGGACACCTGGCTACGAGCAGTACTTC. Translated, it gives CASSRGTPGYEQYF. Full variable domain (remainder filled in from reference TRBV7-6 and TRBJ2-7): GAGVSQSPRYKVTKRGQDVALRCDPISGHVSLYWYRQALGQGPEFLTYFNYEAQQDKSGLPNDRFSAERPEGSISTLTIQRTEQRDSAMYRCASSRGTPGYEQYFGPGTRLTVT.

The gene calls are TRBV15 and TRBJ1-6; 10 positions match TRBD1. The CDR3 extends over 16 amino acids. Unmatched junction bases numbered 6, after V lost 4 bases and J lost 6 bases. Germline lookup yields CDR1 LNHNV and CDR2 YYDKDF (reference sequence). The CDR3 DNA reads TGTGCCACCAGCAAGGGACAGGGGCTTGCTAATTCACCCCTCCACTTT. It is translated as CATSKGQGLANSPLHF.

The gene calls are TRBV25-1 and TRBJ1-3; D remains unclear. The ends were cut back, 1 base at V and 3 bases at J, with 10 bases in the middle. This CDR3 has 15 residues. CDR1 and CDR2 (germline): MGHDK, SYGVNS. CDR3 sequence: CASSELWGNGNTIYF. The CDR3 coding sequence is TGTGCCAGCAGTGAATTGTGGGGAAATGGAAACACCATATATTTT.

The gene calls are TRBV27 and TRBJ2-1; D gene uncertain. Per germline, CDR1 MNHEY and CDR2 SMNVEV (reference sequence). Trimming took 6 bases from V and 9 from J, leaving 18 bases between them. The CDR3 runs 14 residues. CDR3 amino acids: CASSLVFGPGEQFF. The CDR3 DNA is TGTGCCAGCAGCCTCGTTTTTGGGCCAGGTGAGCAGTTCTTC.

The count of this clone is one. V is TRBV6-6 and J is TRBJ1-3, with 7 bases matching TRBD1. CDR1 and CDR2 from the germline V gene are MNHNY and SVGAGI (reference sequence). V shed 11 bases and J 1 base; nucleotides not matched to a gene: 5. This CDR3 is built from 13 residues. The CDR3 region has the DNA TGTGCCGGGGGCAGGGGGTCTGGAAACACCATATATTTT. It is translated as CAGGRGSGNTIYF.

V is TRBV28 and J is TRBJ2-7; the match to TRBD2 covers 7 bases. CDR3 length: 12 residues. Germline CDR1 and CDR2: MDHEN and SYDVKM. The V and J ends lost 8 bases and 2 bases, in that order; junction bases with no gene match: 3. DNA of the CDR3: TGTGCCAGCCGCGGGGGAACCTACGAGCAGTACTTC. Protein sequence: CASRGGTYEQYF.

The CDR3 DNA is TGTGCCAGTAGTTCCCAAGACAGGGGGCGGCCTGGCTACACCTTC. Protein: CASSSQDRGRPGYTF. The chain couples TRBV19 to TRBJ1-2, with 10 bases matching TRBD1. Per germline, CDR1 LNHDA and CDR2 SQIVND (reference sequence). The CDR3 is made up of 15 amino acids. Trimming removed 5 bases from V and 7 bases from J; junction bases left unmatched: 10.

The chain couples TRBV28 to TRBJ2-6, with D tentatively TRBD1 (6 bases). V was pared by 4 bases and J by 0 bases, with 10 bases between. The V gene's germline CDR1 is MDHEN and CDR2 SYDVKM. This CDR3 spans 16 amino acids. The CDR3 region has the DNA TGTGCCAGCAGTTCCACAGGGAACTCTGGGGCCAACGTCCTGACTTTC. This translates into CASSSTGNSGANVLTF.

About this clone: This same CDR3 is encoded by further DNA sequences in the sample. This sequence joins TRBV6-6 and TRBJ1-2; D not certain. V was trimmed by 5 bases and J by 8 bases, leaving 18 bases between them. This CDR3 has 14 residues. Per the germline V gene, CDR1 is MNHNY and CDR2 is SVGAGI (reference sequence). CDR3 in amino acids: CASSPLGSPEGYTF. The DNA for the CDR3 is TGTGCCAGCAGTCCATTAGGGTCGCCGGAAGGCTACACCTTC.

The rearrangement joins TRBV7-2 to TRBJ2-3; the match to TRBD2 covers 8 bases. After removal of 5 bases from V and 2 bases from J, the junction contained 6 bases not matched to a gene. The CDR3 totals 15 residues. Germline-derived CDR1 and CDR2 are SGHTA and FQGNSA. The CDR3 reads CASSPTGGNTDTQYF. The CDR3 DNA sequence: TGTGCCAGCAGCCCGACGGGGGGGAACACAGATACGCAGTATTTT.

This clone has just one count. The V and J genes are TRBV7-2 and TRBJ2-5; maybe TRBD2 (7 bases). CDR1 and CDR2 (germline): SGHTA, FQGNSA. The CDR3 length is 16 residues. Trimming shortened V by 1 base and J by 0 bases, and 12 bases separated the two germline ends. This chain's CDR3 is CASSLEGGGYQETQYF. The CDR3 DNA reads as TGTGCCAGCAGCTTAGAGGGGGGGGGATACCAAGAGACCCAGTACTTC.

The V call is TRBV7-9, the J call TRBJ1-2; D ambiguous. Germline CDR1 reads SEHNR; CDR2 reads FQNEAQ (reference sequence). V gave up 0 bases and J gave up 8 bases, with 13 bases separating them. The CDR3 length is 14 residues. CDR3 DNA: TGTGCCAGCAGCTTAGCGTACATTTCGGGCGGCTACACCTTC. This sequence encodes CASSLAYISGGYTF.

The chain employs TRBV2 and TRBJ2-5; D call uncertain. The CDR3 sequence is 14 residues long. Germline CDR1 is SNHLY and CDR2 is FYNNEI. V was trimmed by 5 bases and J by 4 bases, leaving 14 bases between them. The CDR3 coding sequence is TGTGCCAGCAGTCCTCCGGCTGCAAGAGAGACCCAGTACTTC. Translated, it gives CASSPPAARETQYF.

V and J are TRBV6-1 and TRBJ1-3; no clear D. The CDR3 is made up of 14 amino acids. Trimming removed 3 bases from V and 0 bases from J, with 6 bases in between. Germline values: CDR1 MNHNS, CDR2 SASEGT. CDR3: CASSDRSSGNTIYF. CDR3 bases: TGTGCCAGCAGTGACAGGAGCTCTGGAAACACCATATATTTT.

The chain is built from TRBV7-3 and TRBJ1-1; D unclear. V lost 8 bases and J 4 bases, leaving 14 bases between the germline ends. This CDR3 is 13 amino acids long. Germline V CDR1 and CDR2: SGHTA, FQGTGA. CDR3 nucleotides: TGTGCCAGCGCCGATCCTCTGGGCACTGAAGCTTTCTTT. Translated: CASADPLGTEAFF.

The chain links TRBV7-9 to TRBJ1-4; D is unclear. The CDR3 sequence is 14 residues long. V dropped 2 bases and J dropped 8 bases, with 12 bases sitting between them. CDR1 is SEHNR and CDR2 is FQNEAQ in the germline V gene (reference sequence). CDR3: CASSLPRRSEKLFF. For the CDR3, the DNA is TGTGCCAGCAGCTTACCCCGCCGGAGCGAAAAACTGTTTTTT.

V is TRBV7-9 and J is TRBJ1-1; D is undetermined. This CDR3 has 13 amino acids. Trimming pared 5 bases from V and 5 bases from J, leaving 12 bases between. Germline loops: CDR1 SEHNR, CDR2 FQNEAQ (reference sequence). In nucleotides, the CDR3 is TGTGCCAGCAGCCCGCCGGTGGTTACTGAAGCTTTCTTT. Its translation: CASSPPVVTEAFF.

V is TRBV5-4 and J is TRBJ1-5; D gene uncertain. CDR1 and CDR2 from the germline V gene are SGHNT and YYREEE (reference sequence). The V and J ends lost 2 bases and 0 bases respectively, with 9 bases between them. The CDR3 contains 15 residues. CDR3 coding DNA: TGTGCCAGCAGCTTCTGGGGAGATAGCAATCAGCCCCAGCATTTT. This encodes CASSFWGDSNQPQHF.

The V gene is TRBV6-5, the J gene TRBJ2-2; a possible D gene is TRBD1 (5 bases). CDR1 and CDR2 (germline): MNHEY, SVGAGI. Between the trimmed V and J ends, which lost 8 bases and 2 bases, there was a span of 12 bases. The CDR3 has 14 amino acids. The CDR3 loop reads CASCWTINTGELFF. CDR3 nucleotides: TGTGCCAGCTGCTGGACAATAAACACCGGGGAGCTGTTTTTT.

The CDR3 bases are TGTGCCAGCAGAGTTAGCGGGAGGGAGACCCAGTACTTC. This encodes CASRVSGRETQYF. The chain couples TRBV12-3 or TRBV12-4 to TRBJ2-5, with TRBD2 identical over 10 bases. The junction had 3 bases not matched to a gene; V was cut back by 6 bases and J by 5 bases. CDR3 length equals 13 residues.

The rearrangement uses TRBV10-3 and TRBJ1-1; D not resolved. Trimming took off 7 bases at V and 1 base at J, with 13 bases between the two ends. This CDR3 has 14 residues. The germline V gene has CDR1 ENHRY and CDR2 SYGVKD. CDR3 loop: CAIKGGSSNTEAFF. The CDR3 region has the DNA TGTGCCATCAAAGGAGGTTCCTCGAACACTGAAGCTTTCTTT.